One and the same sample provided the 8 T cell receptor beta chains below, sequenced in a study of shared clonotypes between healthy human individuals. Some clones are missing from TCRdb's copy, which holds only in-frame ones; the method was immunoSEQ multiplex PCR. The data contain roughly 500,000 clones, approximately 84% of them singletons. The sequenced sample consisted of PBMCs. These TCRs come from a woman aged 40 to 55 in good health. Some clones in this sample may be carry-over from other donors' samples.

This clone turned up a few times. The chain recombines TRBV27 with TRBJ2-7; 8 nucleotides align to TRBD2. Losses at the gene ends were 4 bases for V and 3 bases for J; bases not matched to a gene: 2. The germline V gene has CDR1 MNHEY and CDR2 SMNVEV (reference sequence). The CDR3 sequence is 13 residues long. The CDR3: CASSSSGFYEQYF. CDR3 bases: TGTGCCAGCAGTTCTAGCGGGTTCTACGAGCAGTACTTC.

In the case of this clone: Since a far larger clone is one base different, this is likely a read error. This chain uses TRBV13 with TRBJ2-7; D is unclear. This CDR3 has 13 residues. Germline values: CDR1 PRHDT, CDR2 FYEKMQ (reference sequence). Here the CDR3 reads CAGSLSTDYEQYF. For the CDR3, the DNA is TGTGCCGGCAGCTTATCAACAGACTACGAGCAGTACTTC.

The chain employs TRBV5-4 and TRBJ2-7; perhaps D is TRBD1 or TRBD2 (10 bases each). The germline V and J ends were trimmed by 4 bases and 3 bases, with 26 bases remaining between them. CDR3 size: 18 residues. CDR1 and CDR2 from the germline V gene are SGHNT and YYREEE (reference sequence). CDR3 nucleotide sequence: TGTGCCAGCAGCGGGACAGGGGCTAGCGGGAGTTTTGTCTACGAGCAGTACTTC. Protein sequence: CASSGTGASGSFVYEQYF.

In regard to this clone: A far larger clone is off by one base, so a read error is likely. V gene TRBV28 combines with J gene TRBJ2-2; the D is unclear. V was shortened by 2 bases and J by 9 bases, with 10 bases between the two germline ends. CDR1 is MDHEN, CDR2 SYDVKM, per germline. The CDR3 has 13 residues. CDR3 in DNA: TGTGCCAGCAGTTTAATTCCCGCCTGGGAGCTGTTTTTT. Its protein product is CASSLIPAWELFF.

This clone was observed a handful of times. The chain carries TRBV9 and TRBJ1-3; possible D gene TRBD1, 5 bases. The CDR3 is 16 residues long. V was pared by 2 bases and J by 0 bases, with 12 bases between. Germline V gene lookup returns CDR1 SGDLS and CDR2 YYNGEE. The chain's CDR3 is CASSVDSPPSGNTIYF. As DNA, the CDR3 is TGTGCCAGCAGCGTCGACAGCCCCCCCTCTGGAAACACCATATATTTT.

The chain uses TRBV9 and TRBJ1-5, with D perhaps TRBD1 (5 bases). Between the trimmed V and J ends, which lost 0 bases and 3 bases, there was a span of 10 bases. Germline-derived CDR1 and CDR2 are SGDLS and YYNGEE. The CDR3 is 15 amino acids. For the CDR3, the DNA is TGTGCCAGCAGCGTAGGAGCGGGGGACAATCAGCCCCAGCATTTT. Translating gives CASSVGAGDNQPQHF.

The chain carries TRBV16 and TRBJ2-5, with a possible D match to TRBD2 (5 bases). Germline values: CDR1 KGHSY, CDR2 FQNENV. V was pared by 7 bases and J by 1 base, with 13 bases between. The CDR3 is 14 amino acids. CDR3 loop: CASKQRAGQETQYF. The CDR3 coding sequence is TGTGCCAGCAAGCAGAGGGCCGGCCAAGAGACCCAGTACTTC.

This clone was seen only a few times. The chain uses TRBV27 and TRBJ1-1; the match to TRBD1 covers 7 bases. J was trimmed by 6 bases and V by 2 bases; bases with no gene match: 9. This CDR3 spans 15 amino acids. The germline gives CDR1 MNHEY, CDR2 SMNVEV (reference sequence). The CDR3 loop is CASSLRRDSLAEAFF. CDR3 in DNA: TGTGCCAGCAGTTTACGAAGGGACAGTCTAGCTGAAGCTTTCTTT.